Below, 6 T cell receptor beta chains from the same sample are listed, as sequenced in a study of blood T cell repertoires in COVID-19. The protocol was immunoSEQ multiplex PCR, while the TCRdb copy is restricted to in-frame clones and leaves out a portion. The data hold approximately 210,000 clones, with under 90% observed a single time. Sequenced material: peripheral blood. The receptor set was obtained from a woman older than 75 with acute or convalescent COVID-19.

This clone showed up many times. This chain links TRBV6-5 with TRBJ2-2; a possible D gene is TRBD1 (6 bases). Deletions cut 6 bases from V and 6 bases from J, with 14 bases between. Germline values: CDR1 MNHEY, CDR2 SVGAGI. This CDR3 has 14 amino acids. The CDR3 coding sequence is TGTGCCAGCAGCCTAATAACAGGGTCCGGGGAGCTGTTTTTT. It translates to CASSLITGSGELFF.

V and J are TRBV6-1 and TRBJ2-1; 10 positions agree with TRBD2. Germline lookup yields CDR1 MNHNS and CDR2 SASEGT. V lost 2 bases, J lost 6 bases, and 1 base stayed unmatched. The CDR3 has 14 residues. The CDR3 reads CASSESGGANEQFF. CDR3 sequence (DNA): TGTGCCAGCAGTGAAAGCGGGGGGGCCAATGAGCAGTTCTTC.

This sequence joins TRBV5-4 and TRBJ2-1; 14 bases match TRBD2. V was clipped by 4 bases and J by 8 bases; unmatched bases: 8. The CDR3 is 16 amino acids. CDR1 is SGHNT, CDR2 YYREEE, per germline (reference sequence). Here the CDR3 DNA reads TGTGCCAGCAGCCCCCCGGGACTAGCGGGGGTCCATGAGCAGTTCTTC. It is translated as CASSPPGLAGVHEQFF.

This chain links TRBV3-1 (or the pseudogene TRBV3-2) with TRBJ1-3, with 7 nucleotides matching TRBD1. Unmatched junction bases numbered 10, after V lost 4 bases and J lost 4 bases. This CDR3 is built from 16 residues. Per the germline V gene, CDR1 is LGHDT and CDR2 is YNNKEL (reference sequence). CDR3 sequence reads: CASSPARGFGGNTIYF. The CDR3, as DNA: TGTGCCAGCAGCCCTGCCAGGGGGTTTGGCGGAAACACCATATATTTT.

This clone was picked up one time. The chain links TRBV19 to TRBJ2-2, with D possibly being TRBD2 (5 bases). Per germline, CDR1 LNHDA and CDR2 SQIVND (reference sequence). This CDR3 is built from 17 residues. Trimming took off 4 bases at V and 1 base at J, with 16 bases between the two ends. CDR3 region: CASSTRSGLVNTGELFF. CDR3 sequence (DNA): TGTGCCAGTAGTACCCGATCCGGACTTGTGAACACCGGGGAGCTGTTTTTT.

V usage is TRBV24-1 and J usage is TRBJ1-1, with D maybe TRBD1 (6 bases). The germline CDR1 and CDR2 sequences are KGHDR and SFDVKD. Trimming shortened V by 6 bases and J by 0 bases, and 13 bases separated the two germline ends. The CDR3 runs to 15 residues. CDR3 coding DNA: TGTGCCACCAGTCCCGGGGGGCGCATGAACACTGAAGCTTTCTTT. This translates into CATSPGGRMNTEAFF.